This TCR beta chain stems from a study of early T cells in non-severe SARS-CoV-2 infection (dated by TCRdb to 2020 to 2022). Study-wide context: TCR sequencing used bulk RNA from unsorted whole blood, so alpha and beta chains could not be paired. Broader findings and caveats from the paper: VDJdb matching was skewed toward anti-spike CD8 responses and likely underestimated virus-specific expansions by missing private and CD4 specificities.

This clonotype was detected a few times. Its binding antigen is unknown. It has no much larger one-base neighbor in the sample; base qualities were not kept. Library preparation employed 5' RACE. These reads were obtained on a NextSeq 500. Unique molecular identifiers were attached to individual cDNA molecules in the TCR library protocol so that sequencing error and PCR bias could be corrected. Both TCR alpha and beta chains were sequenced, and tight co-correlation was observed between alpha and beta sequence abundances in each sample. As for how the authors treated the data: Decombinator V4 was used to annotate TCR sequences for V gene, J gene and CDR3. Expanded TCRs were defined as changing significantly between any two time points under a Poisson model with p below 0.0001. TCR abundances were normalised to the total number of TCRs sequenced per sample and were expressed as counts per million. TRAV1-2 paired with TRAJ12, TRAJ20 or TRAJ33 defined MAIT TCRs, while TRAV10 paired with TRAJ18 defined iNKT TCRs. A search of VDJdb, accessed on 1 November 2021, was run for TCRs annotated to CMV, EBV and SARS-CoV-2, with TCRs annotated for multiple antigens excluded. TCRdb passed the public sequencing reads through fastp at Q25 and MiXCR, retaining productive beta sequences. Each CDR3 protein appears once, grouped with its most common genes and DNA. The V and J calls come from TCRdb's annotation, not from the publication. The table for this sample lists around 45,000 distinct CDR3 sequences; less than 8.5% of them were counted only once. Under 9.5% of the sample comes from the top ten.

CDR1 and CDR2 were assigned from the germline V gene as SGHVS and FNYEAQ. Its CDR3 holds 13 amino acids, cysteine through phenylalanine. Only the CDR3 DNA is retained, 39 bases long and in frame from the first base. V lost 1 base and J lost 11 bases, and the count of bases not matched to a germline gene is 5. A case-control design nested within a healthcare worker cohort in London, UK, was used, with weekly nasopharyngeal swab PCR tests and blood sampling performed. Healthcare workers were recruited during the week of the UK lockdown, between 23 and 31 March 2020, and followed weekly for up to about 15 weeks.

Here the chain combines TRBV7-6 and TRBJ1-1, and 9 junctional nucleotides match TRBD1. Sequencing was done on a sample of whole blood. The receptor's source is an adult who was a healthcare worker with PCR-confirmed SARS-CoV-2 infection or an uninfected control (not recorded which). The DNA sequence is as follows: TGTGCCAGCAGCTTAGAATGGACAGGGGTGGCTTTCTTT. Its amino acids are CASSLEWTGVAFF.